This T cell receptor beta chain is from a study of a mutant IDH1 vaccine in newly diagnosed glioma. Turning to the study itself: Vaccination followed radiotherapy alone by 4-6 weeks, or accompanied temozolomide cycles.

Note on this clone: The antigen remains unidentified.

The germline V gene encodes CDR1 SGDLS and CDR2 YYNGEE. The CDR3 runs 15 residues. J lost 4 bases, V lost 0 bases, and 3 bases had no gene match. Indicated time point: week 47, end of study. Topical imiquimod accompanied each vaccine dose, which consisted of 300 ug of mutant IDH1 20-mer peptide. Some clones are missing from TCRdb's copy, which holds only in-frame ones; the method was immunoSEQ multiplex PCR. The sample contains around 50,000 clones, roughly 84% of which appear only once. This chain uses TRBV9 with TRBJ2-5; 10 nucleotides match TRBD2. This TCR came from a woman younger than 45 with glioma. Some clones in this sample may be carry-over from other donors' samples. Sequencing was performed on PBMCs, taken from a glioma patient whose treatment included an IDH1 peptide vaccine. CDR3 residues: CASSVGLAGRETQYF. The CDR3, as DNA: TGTGCCAGCAGCGTAGGACTAGCGGGTCGAGAGACCCAGTACTTC.